This T cell receptor (beta chain) is from a study of T-cell memory formation after mild COVID-19. Study-level results: A balance of CD4 and CD8 characterized clones contracting day 15 to 85, whereas later expanders leaned CD4+. Within pre-infection memory, some responding clones were found, suggesting cross-reactive memory joined.

TCRdb analysed the 5' RACE reads with MiXCR anew, one entry per CDR3 protein. This table holds about 430,000 distinct CDR3 sequences, 20% to 30% found once. As regards this clonotype: The antigen is unknown.

The junction had 7 bases not matched to a gene; V was cut back by 0 bases and J by 3 bases. The CDR3 is 16 amino acids. Germline V lookup: CDR1 SGHRS, CDR2 YFSETQ. What was sequenced was PBMCs or a T cell subset sorted from them (not recorded which). This rearrangement joins TRBV5-1 to TRBJ1-1; 8 bases map to TRBD1. The TCR sequence derives from an adult woman who had mild COVID-19 (a few samples of this study predate the infection). Cell type and time point are not known. The CDR3: CASSLDRGVLDTEAFF. The CDR3, as DNA: TGCGCCAGCAGCTTGGACAGGGGGGTGTTAGACACTGAAGCTTTCTTT.